The sequence of this TCR beta chain was determined in a study of beta chain features in type 1 diabetes. Study-level points and caveats: Type 1 diabetes patients had VDJ junctions that carried fewer insertions and more deletions. For cells with high TCR expression, cDNA sequencing could yield over-representation.

One heparinised draw of blood, averaging about 110 mL, came from each donor. The CDR3 consists of 14 residues. Trimming pared 2 bases from V and 2 bases from J, leaving 10 bases between. Germline loops: CDR1 GTSNPN, CDR2 SVGIG (reference sequence). Remarks on this clone: Its antigen is not identified.

Isolated RNA was reverse transcribed in full, so expressed TCRB transcripts were sequenced. The method was immunoSEQ multiplex PCR; TCRdb's version includes in-frame clones alone and lacks a portion of them. The data contain 400,000 to 450,000 clones, approximately 15% of them singletons. Sequencing input: naive CD4+ T cells from blood. This TCR derives from a man under 40 in good health. The chain has TRBV30 and TRBJ1-5; D is uncertain. CDR3 nucleotides: TGTGCCTGGAGTCATGGAAGCGGCAATCAGCCCCAGCATTTT. Encoded protein: CAWSHGSGNQPQHF.